This record covers a single T cell receptor beta chain. The germline CDR1 and CDR2 sequences are KGHDR and SFDVKD. V was cut by 5 bases and J by 0 bases, with 14 bases left in between. The CDR3 runs 16 residues. Regarding time point: newly diagnosed GD, antithyroid drugs for less than 3 months. PBMC-extracted RNA yielded the TCR library. This specimen belongs to a study of regulatory T cells in long-lasting Graves disease. The TCR beta library used iRepertoire HTBI primers with Arm-PCR amplification of CDR3. MiXCR was run by TCRdb on the multiplex PCR reads, yielding one entry per CDR3 protein. Here the sample spans fewer than 500,000 distinct CDR3 sequences, about 16% being singletons. This sample was also put to use in a study of T cells in Graves' hyperthyroidism and ophthalmopathy.

The V gene is TRBV24-1, the J gene TRBJ2-3; D remains ambiguous. The source is a man in his forties with Graves disease. Source: peripheral blood mononuclear cells (PBMCs), taken at new diagnosis, from a patient treated with antithyroid drugs. This CDR3 is CATSGPFQESTDTQYF. Here the CDR3 DNA reads TGTGCCACCAGTGGTCCCTTTCAGGAGAGCACAGATACGCAGTATTTT.